The rows below give T cell receptor beta chains drawn from one sample of a study of blood T cell repertoires in COVID-19. The table came from immunoSEQ multiplex PCR; TCRdb's copy has only in-frame clones and leaves some out. The data hold approximately 24,000 clones, with 85% to 95% observed a single time. The specimen was peripheral blood. These receptors came from a woman aged 45-60 years with active COVID-19. The conserved cysteine and the conserved F or W are not part of the CDR3 here. Each record gives: J gene, V gene, CDR3 protein.

>TRBJ1-5|TRBV5-1
ASSLEGTGNGNQPQH
>TRBJ1-5|TRBV24-1
ATSASGDSNQPQH
>TRBJ2-6|TRBV5-6
ASNSFRGRLSGANVLT
>TRBJ1-4|TRBV4-1
ASSHPYEKLF
>TRBJ2-6|TRBV28
ASRPDRGRNGANVLT
>TRBJ1-3|TRBV6-5
ASSSDRGGNTIY
>TRBJ2-2|TRBV24-1
ATRAGTNTGELF
>TRBJ1-2|TRBV14
ASSPRTQVGYGYT
>TRBJ1-6|TRBV2
ASSEVGTGGDFNSPLH
>TRBJ2-2|TRBV3-1/TRBV3-2
ASSQSLARGELF
>TRBJ2-5|TRBV12-2
ASRLVTDVPQY
>TRBJ1-6|TRBV6-6
ASSPPGVPNSPLH